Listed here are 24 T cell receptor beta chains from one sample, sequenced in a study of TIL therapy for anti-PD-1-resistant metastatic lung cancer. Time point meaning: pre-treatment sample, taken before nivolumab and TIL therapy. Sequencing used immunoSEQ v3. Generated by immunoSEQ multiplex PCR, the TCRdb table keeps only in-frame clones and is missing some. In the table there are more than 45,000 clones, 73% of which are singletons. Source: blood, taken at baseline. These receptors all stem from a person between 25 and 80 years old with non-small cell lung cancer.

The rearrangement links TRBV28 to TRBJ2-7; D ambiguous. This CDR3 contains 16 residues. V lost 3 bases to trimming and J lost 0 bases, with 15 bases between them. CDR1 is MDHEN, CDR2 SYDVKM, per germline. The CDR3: CASSFLRGKSSYEQYF. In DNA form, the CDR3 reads TGTGCCAGCAGTTTCCTCAGAGGAAAGTCCTCCTACGAGCAGTACTTC.

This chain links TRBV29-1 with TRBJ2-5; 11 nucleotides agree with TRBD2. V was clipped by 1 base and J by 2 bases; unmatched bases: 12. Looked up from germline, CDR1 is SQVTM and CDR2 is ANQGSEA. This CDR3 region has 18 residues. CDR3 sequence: CSVEGRGMGLAAQETQYF. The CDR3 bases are TGCAGCGTTGAAGGGAGGGGGATGGGACTAGCGGCGCAAGAGACCCAGTACTTC.

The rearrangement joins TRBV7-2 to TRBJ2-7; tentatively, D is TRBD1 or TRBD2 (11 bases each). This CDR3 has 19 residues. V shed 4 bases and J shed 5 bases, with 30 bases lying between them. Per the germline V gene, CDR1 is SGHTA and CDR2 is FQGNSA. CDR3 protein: CASSSRTGGISGRGHEQYF. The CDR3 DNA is TGTGCCAGCAGCTCCCGGACAGGGGGCATTAGCGGGAGGGGCCACGAGCAGTACTTC.

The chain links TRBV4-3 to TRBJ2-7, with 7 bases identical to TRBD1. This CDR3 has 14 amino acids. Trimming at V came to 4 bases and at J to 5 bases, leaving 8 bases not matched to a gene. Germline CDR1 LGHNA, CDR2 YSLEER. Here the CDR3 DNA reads TGCGCCAGCAGCCGCCGACAGGGAATCCACGAGCAGTACTTC. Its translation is CASSRRQGIHEQYF.

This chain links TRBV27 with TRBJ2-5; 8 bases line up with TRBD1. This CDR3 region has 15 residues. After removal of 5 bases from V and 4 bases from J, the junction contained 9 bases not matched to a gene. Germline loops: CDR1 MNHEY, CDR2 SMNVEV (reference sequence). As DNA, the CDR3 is TGTGCCAGCAGTACCCTTCAGGGGGCGCTAGAGACCCAGTACTTC. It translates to CASSTLQGALETQYF.

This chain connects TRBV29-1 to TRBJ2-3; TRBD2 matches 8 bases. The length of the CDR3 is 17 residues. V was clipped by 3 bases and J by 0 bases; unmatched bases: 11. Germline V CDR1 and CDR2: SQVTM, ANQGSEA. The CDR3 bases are TGCAGCGTTGAGGATCGGGCTAGCGGGTCTAGCACAGATACGCAGTATTTT. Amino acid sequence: CSVEDRASGSSTDTQYF.

This chain's CDR3 is CANRPGTGDIGPYNEQFF. CDR3 in DNA: TGTGCCAACCGACCCGGGACAGGGGATATCGGGCCCTACAATGAGCAGTTCTTC. The chain joins TRBV6-4 to TRBJ2-1; 10 nucleotides align to TRBD1. The V segment lost 10 bases and the J segment 2 bases; nucleotides outside the gene matches: 17. The CDR3 consists of 18 residues. Germline CDR1 and CDR2: MRHNA and SNTAGT.

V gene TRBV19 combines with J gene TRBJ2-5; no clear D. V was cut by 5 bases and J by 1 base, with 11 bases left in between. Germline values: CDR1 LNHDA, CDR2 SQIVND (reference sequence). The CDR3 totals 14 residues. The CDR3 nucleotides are TGTGCCAGTAGTGTTACAGAGGTCCAAGAGACCCAGTACTTC. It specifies CASSVTEVQETQYF.

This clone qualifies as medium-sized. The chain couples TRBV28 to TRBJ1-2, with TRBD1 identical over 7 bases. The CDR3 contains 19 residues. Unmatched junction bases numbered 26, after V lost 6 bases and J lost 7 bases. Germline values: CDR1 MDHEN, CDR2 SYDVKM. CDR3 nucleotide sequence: TGTGCCAGCAGACACCCCCGGGCGGGACAGCAATCTTACTTGGGTGGCTACACCTTC. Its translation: CASRHPRAGQQSYLGGYTF.

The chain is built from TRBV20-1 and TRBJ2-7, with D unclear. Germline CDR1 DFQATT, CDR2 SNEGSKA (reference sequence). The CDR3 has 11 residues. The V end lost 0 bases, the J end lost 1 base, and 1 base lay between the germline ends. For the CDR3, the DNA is TGCAGTGCTAGAGAGTCCTACGAGCAGTACTTC. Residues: CSARESYEQYF.

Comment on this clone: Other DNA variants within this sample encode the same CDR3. CDR3 residues: CASSLTREQFF. Written as DNA, the CDR3 is TGTGCCAGCAGTTTAACTCGTGAGCAGTTCTTC. V and J are TRBV28 and TRBJ2-1; no definite D call. V was cut by 2 bases and J by 9 bases, with 5 bases left in between. CDR3 length: 11 residues. Per the germline V gene, CDR1 is MDHEN and CDR2 is SYDVKM.

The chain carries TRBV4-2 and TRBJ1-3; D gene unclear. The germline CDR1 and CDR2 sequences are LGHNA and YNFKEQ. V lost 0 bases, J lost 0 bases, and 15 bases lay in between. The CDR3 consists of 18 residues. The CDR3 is CASSQDEAGSVSGNTIYF. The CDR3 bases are TGTGCCAGCAGCCAAGATGAGGCGGGAAGCGTCTCTGGAAACACCATATATTTT.

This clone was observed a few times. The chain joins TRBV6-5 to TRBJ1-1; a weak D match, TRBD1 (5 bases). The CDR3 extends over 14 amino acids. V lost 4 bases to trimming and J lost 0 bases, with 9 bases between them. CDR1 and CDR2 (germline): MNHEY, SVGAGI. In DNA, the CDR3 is TGTGCCAGCAGTTTGGGGGAGGTGAACACTGAAGCTTTCTTT. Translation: CASSLGEVNTEAFF.

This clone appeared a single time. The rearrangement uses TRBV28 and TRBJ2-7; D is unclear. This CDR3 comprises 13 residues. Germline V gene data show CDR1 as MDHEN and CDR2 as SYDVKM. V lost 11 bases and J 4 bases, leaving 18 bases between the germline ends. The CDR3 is CACSAPNRYEQYF. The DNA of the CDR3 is TGTGCCTGCTCTGCCCCCAATAGGTACGAGCAGTACTTC.

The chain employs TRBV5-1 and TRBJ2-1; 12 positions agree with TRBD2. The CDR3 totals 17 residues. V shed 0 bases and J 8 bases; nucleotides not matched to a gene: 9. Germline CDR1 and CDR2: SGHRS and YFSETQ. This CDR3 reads CASSLATSGRADDEQFF. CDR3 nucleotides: TGCGCCAGCAGCTTGGCGACTAGCGGGAGAGCTGACGATGAGCAGTTCTTC.

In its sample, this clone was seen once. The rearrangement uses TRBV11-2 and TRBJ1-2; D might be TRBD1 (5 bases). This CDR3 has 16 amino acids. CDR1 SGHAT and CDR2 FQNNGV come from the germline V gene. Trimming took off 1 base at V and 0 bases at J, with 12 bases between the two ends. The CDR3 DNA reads TGTGCCAGCAGCTTAGTCGGGGGGAGGTCTAACTATGGCTACACCTTC. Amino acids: CASSLVGGRSNYGYTF. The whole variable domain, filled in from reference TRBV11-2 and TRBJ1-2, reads EAGVAQSPRYKIIEKRQSVAFWCNPISGHATLYWYQQILGQGPKLLIQFQNNGVVDDSQLPKDRFSAERLKGVDSTLKIQPAKLEDSAVYLCASSLVGGRSNYGYTFGSGTRLTVV.

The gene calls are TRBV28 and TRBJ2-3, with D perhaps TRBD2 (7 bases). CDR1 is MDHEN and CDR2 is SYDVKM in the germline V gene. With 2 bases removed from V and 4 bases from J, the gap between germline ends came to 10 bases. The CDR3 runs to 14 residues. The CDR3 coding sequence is TGTGCCAGCAGTTTAGGGGGGGCCGCAGATACGCAGTATTTT. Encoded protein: CASSLGGAADTQYF. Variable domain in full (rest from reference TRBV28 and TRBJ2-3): DVKVTQSSRYLVKRTGEKVFLECVQDMDHENMFWYRQDPGLGLRLIYFSYDVKMKEKGDIPEGYSVSREKKERFSLILESASTNQTSMYLCASSLGGAADTQYFGPGTRLTVL.

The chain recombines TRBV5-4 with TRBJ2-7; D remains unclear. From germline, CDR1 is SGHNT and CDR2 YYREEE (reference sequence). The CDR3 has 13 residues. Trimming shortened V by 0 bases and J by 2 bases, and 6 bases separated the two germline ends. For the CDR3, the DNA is TGTGCCAGCAGCTTGGCCCACCCCTACGAGCAGTACTTC. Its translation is CASSLAHPYEQYF.

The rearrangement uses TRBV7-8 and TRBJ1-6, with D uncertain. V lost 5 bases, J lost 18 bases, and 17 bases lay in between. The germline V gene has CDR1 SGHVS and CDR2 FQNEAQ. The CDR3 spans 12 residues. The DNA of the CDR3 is TGTGCCAGCAGCCAACGGACCGGGTCCCACCACTTT. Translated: CASSQRTGSHHF.

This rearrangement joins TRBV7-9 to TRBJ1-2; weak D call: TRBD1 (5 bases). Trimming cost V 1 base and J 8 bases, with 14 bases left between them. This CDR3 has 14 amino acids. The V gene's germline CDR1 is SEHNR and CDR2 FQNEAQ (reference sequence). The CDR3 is CASSLGGTASGYTF. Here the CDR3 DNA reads TGTGCCAGCAGCTTAGGGGGGACCGCTAGCGGCTACACCTTC. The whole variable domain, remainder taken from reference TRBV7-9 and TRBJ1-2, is DTGVSQNPRHKITKRGQNVTFRCDPISEHNRLYWYRQTLGQGPEFLTYFQNEAQLEKSRLLSDRFSAERPKGSFSTLEIQRTEQGDSAMYLCASSLGGTASGYTFGSGTRLTVV.

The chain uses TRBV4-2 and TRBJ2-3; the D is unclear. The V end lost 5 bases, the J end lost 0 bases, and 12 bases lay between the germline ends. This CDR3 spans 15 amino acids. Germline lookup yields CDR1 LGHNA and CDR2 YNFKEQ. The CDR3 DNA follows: TGTGCCAGCAGCGGGGTTGGGTCTAGCACAGATACGCAGTATTTT. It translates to CASSGVGSSTDTQYF.

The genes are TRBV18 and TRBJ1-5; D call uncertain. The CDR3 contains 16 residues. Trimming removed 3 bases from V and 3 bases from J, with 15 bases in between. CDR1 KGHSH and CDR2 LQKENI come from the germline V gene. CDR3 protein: CASSPYSTGNNQPQHF. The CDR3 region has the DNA TGTGCCAGCTCACCTTATTCGACGGGAAACAATCAGCCCCAGCATTTT.

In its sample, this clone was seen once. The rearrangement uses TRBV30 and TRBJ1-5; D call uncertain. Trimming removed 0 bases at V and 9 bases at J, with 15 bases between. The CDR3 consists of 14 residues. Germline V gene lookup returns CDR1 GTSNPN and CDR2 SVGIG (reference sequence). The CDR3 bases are TGTGCCTGGAGTGTCGGAGGACCCTATGGGCCCCAGCATTTT. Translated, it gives CAWSVGGPYGPQHF. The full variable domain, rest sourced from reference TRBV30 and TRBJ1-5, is SQTIHQWPATLVQPVGSPLSLECTVEGTSNPNLYWYRQAAGRGLQLLFYSVGIGQISSEVPQNLSASRPQDRQFILSSKKLLLSDSGFYLCAWSVGGPYGPQHFGDGTRLSIL.

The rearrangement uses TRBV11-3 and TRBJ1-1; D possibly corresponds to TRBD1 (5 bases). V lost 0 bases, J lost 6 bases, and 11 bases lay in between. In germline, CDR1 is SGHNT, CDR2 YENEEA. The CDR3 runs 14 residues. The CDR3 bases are TGTGCCAGCAGCTTAGATGCGGGGGGACCTGAAGCTTTCTTT. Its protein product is CASSLDAGGPEAFF. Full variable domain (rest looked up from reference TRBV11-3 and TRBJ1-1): EAGVVQSPRYKIIEKKQPVAFWCNPISGHNTLYWYLQNLGQGPELLIRYENEEAVDDSQLPKDRFSAERLKGVDSTLKIQPAELGDSAVYLCASSLDAGGPEAFFGQGTRLTVV.